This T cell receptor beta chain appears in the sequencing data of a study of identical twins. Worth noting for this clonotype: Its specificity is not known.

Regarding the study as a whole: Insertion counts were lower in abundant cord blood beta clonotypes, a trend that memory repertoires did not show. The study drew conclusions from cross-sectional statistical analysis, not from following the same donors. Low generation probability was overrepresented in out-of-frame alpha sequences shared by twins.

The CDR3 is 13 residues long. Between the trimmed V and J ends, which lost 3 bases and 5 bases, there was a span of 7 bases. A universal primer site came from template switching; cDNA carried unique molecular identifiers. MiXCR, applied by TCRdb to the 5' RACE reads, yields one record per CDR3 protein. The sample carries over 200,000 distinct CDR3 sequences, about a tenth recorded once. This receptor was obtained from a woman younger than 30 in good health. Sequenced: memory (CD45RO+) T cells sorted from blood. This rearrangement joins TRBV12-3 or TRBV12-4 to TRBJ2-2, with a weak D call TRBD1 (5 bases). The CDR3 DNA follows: TGTGCCAGCAGTTTTGGGGCGACCGGGGAGCTGTTTTTT. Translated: CASSFGATGELFF.